The next 32 T cell receptor beta chains were all read from a single sample in a study of blood T cells in healthy people across ages. Using a J-beta primer mix together with a sample-barcoded 5' primer, a second PCR was run for roughly 6 to 11 cycles. Using its own MiXCR run on the 5' RACE reads, TCRdb lists one record per CDR3 protein. The sample shows roughly 2 million distinct CDR3 sequences, around 50% of them seen only once. Specimen: blood. The receptors were sampled from a woman in her 40s in good health.

This clonotype was seen more than once but under ten times. V and J are TRBV9 and TRBJ2-1; D is uncertain. The CDR3 is made up of 16 amino acids. Germline assignment: CDR1 SGDLS and CDR2 YYNGEE. Deletions cut 0 bases from V and 0 bases from J, with 10 bases between. CDR3 in amino acids: CASSVGPQSSYNEQFF. In DNA form, the CDR3 reads TGTGCCAGCAGCGTAGGACCCCAAAGCTCCTACAATGAGCAGTTCTTC.

The gene calls are TRBV6-2 or TRBV6-3 and TRBJ2-5; 9 bases agree with TRBD2. The V segment lost 2 bases and the J segment 4 bases; nucleotides outside the gene matches: 11. Germline V lookup: CDR1 MNHEY, CDR2 SVGEGT. This CDR3 has 17 amino acids. CDR3 region: CASSYPQGGGAGETQYF. The DNA of the CDR3 is TGTGCCAGCAGTTACCCTCAGGGCGGGGGGGCTGGAGAGACCCAGTACTTC.

The rearrangement joins TRBV9 to TRBJ2-4; TRBD2 is a possible D gene (5 bases). The end of the DNA aligns better with TRBJ2-7, so the J call may be wrong. Germline V gives CDR1 SGDLS, CDR2 YYNGEE. The CDR3 extends over 15 amino acids. This CDR3 is CASSISPGNPYEQYF. The CDR3 DNA reads as TGTGCCAGCAGCATTTCCCCCGGGAACCCCTACGAGCAGTACTTC.

This clonotype was picked up one time. This CDR3 is CSARRRGALDTQYF. The CDR3 nucleotides read TGCAGTGCTAGAAGGCGGGGGGCTTTAGATACGCAGTATTTT. V is TRBV20-1 and J is TRBJ2-3, with TRBD2 matching 8 bases. The CDR3 totals 14 residues. Germline V gene sequence: CDR1 DFQATT, CDR2 SNEGSKA (reference sequence). With V trimmed by 2 bases and J by 5 bases, 6 bases remained unmatched.

This clonotype was seen a single time. The chain recombines TRBV7-2 with TRBJ1-1; no definite D call. The ends were cut back, 1 base at V and 6 bases at J, with 9 bases in the middle. Germline V gene sequence: CDR1 SGHTA, CDR2 FQGNSA. The CDR3 spans 13 residues. This CDR3 reads CASSLGSRPEAFF. In DNA, the CDR3 is TGTGCCAGCAGCTTAGGGAGCAGACCTGAAGCTTTCTTT. Full variable domain (missing parts from reference TRBV7-2 and TRBJ1-1): GAGVSQSPSNKVTEKGKDVELRCDPISGHTALYWYRQSLGQGLEFLIYFQGNSAPDKSGLPSDRFSAERTGGSVSTLTIQRTQQEDSAVYLCASSLGSRPEAFFGQGTRLTVV.

The V call is TRBV15, the J call TRBJ1-2; maybe TRBD1 (5 bases). Trimming stripped 5 bases from V and 7 bases from J, with 17 bases between. CDR1 and CDR2 (germline): LNHNV, YYDKDF (reference sequence). The CDR3 runs to 14 residues. CDR3 residues: CATSSLEGRGGYTF. CDR3 DNA sequence: TGTGCCACCAGCTCCCTCGAGGGGCGGGGTGGCTACACCTTC. Drawing the rest from reference TRBV15 and TRBJ1-2, the complete variable domain is DAMVIQNPRYQVTQFGKPVTLSCSQTLNHNVMYWYQQKSSQAPKLLFHYYDKDFNNEADTPDNFQSRRPNTSFCFLDIRSPGLGDTAMYLCATSSLEGRGGYTFGSGTRLTVV.

This clonotype has a count of ten or more. The rearrangement uses TRBV5-1 and TRBJ1-1; D possibly corresponds to TRBD1 (6 bases). CDR1 SGHRS and CDR2 YFSETQ come from the germline V gene. The CDR3 runs 15 residues. Between the trimmed V and J ends, which lost 3 bases and 1 base, there was a span of 13 bases. Here the CDR3 reads CASSSRQERNTEAFF. The CDR3, as DNA: TGCGCCAGCAGCTCGAGACAGGAGAGGAACACTGAAGCTTTCTTT.

This chain joins TRBV28 and TRBJ1-2, with 10 bases fitting TRBD1. The V gene's germline CDR1 is MDHEN and CDR2 SYDVKM. CDR3 size: 14 residues. V dropped 9 bases and J dropped 4; count of bases not matched to a gene: 8. The CDR3 region is CASWDRGGSYGYTF. CDR3 DNA: TGTGCCAGTTGGGACAGGGGCGGTAGCTATGGCTACACCTTC.

In this sample, this clonotype turned up a few times. This rearrangement joins TRBV28 to TRBJ1-4; the D is unclear. The CDR3 extends over 14 amino acids. Germline V gene lookup returns CDR1 MDHEN and CDR2 SYDVKM. Trimming cost V 6 bases and J 5 bases, with 13 bases left between them. The CDR3 sequence: CASRLPRRNEKLFF. Here the CDR3 DNA reads TGTGCCAGCAGATTACCTCGGCGAAATGAAAAACTGTTTTTT.

This chain connects TRBV6-6 to TRBJ2-1; a weak D match, TRBD2 (5 bases). The V end lost 9 bases, the J end lost 4 bases, and 13 bases lay between the germline ends. The length of the CDR3 is 13 residues. Germline V gives CDR1 MNHNY, CDR2 SVGAGI (reference sequence). The CDR3 loop is CASCREIYNEQFF. The CDR3 nucleotides are TGTGCCAGTTGCCGGGAAATATACAATGAGCAGTTCTTC.

J is TRBJ2-1 and V is TRBV20-1, with 7 bases aligning to TRBD2. Trimming removed 4 bases from V and 7 bases from J; junction bases left unmatched: 10. The length of the CDR3 is 14 residues. CDR1 DFQATT and CDR2 SNEGSKA come from the germline V gene (reference sequence). The chain's CDR3 is CSATRLVGGNEQFF. For the CDR3, the DNA is TGCAGTGCTACTCGCCTAGTGGGGGGGAATGAGCAGTTCTTC.

The chain employs TRBV20-1 and TRBJ2-7, with 7 bases identical to TRBD2. The length of the CDR3 is 15 residues. Trimming at V came to 0 bases and at J to 2 bases, leaving 7 bases not matched to a gene. CDR1 is DFQATT, CDR2 SNEGSKA, per germline (reference sequence). The DNA for the CDR3 is TGCAGTGCTAGAGATAAGCGGGGCCCTACCTACGAGCAGTACTTC. Translated: CSARDKRGPTYEQYF.

This clonotype was counted a single time. The V call is TRBV6-5, the J call TRBJ1-5; 9 bases are a match to TRBD1. With V trimmed by 0 bases and J by 5 bases, 11 bases remained unmatched. In germline, CDR1 is MNHEY, CDR2 SVGAGI. The CDR3 contains 18 residues. CDR3 nucleotide sequence: TGTGCCAGCAGTTACTCCCAAGGCGGACAGGGGTCTGATCAGCCCCAGCATTTT. The encoded protein is CASSYSQGGQGSDQPQHF.

The V and J genes are TRBV7-2 and TRBJ2-4, with D possibly being TRBD1 or TRBD2 (5 bases each). The CDR3 runs to 13 residues. Trimming removed 5 bases at V and 6 bases at J, with 11 bases between. Germline CDR1 SGHTA, CDR2 FQGNSA. The CDR3 bases are TGTGCCAGCAGCCTCTCAGGGACAAACATTCAGTACTTC. It yields the protein CASSLSGTNIQYF. The full variable domain, in which reference TRBV7-2 and TRBJ2-4 provide the parts outside the CDR3, is GAGVSQSPSNKVTEKGKDVELRCDPISGHTALYWYRQSLGQGLEFLIYFQGNSAPDKSGLPSDRFSAERTGGSVSTLTIQRTQQEDSAVYLCASSLSGTNIQYFGAGTRLSVL.

This clonotype has just a few counts. CDR3 protein: CASSLHAGGEETQYF. The DNA of the CDR3 is TGCGCCAGCAGTCTACACGCCGGGGGGGAAGAGACCCAGTACTTC. This sequence joins TRBV5-1 and TRBJ2-5; 8 bases are a match to TRBD2. V shed 5 bases and J 3 bases; nucleotides not matched to a gene: 9. Germline V gives CDR1 SGHRS, CDR2 YFSETQ. This CDR3 contains 15 residues. The full variable domain, its missing parts supplied by reference TRBV5-1 and TRBJ2-5, is KAGVTQTPRYLIKTRGQQVTLSCSPISGHRSVSWYQQTPGQGLQFLFEYFSETQRNKGNFPGRFSGRQFSNSRSEMNVSTLELGDSALYLCASSLHAGGEETQYFGPGTRLLVL.

This chain links TRBV20-1 with TRBJ2-5, with 10 bases matching TRBD1. The last part of the DNA fits TRBJ2-7 better; the J call may be wrong. The CDR3 sequence is 17 residues long. Germline V lookup: CDR1 DFQATT, CDR2 SNEGSKA (reference sequence). CDR3 region: CSARGETGGINIYEQYF. The DNA for the CDR3 is TGCAGTGCTAGAGGGGAGACAGGGGGCATTAACATTTACGAGCAGTACTTC.

V and J are TRBV15 and TRBJ2-7; 8 nucleotides match TRBD1. Germline loops: CDR1 LNHNV, CDR2 YYDKDF (reference sequence). With V trimmed by 1 base and J by 3 bases, 2 bases remained unmatched. The CDR3 is made up of 14 amino acids. CDR3 sequence (DNA): TGTGCCACCAGCAGAGCTGGACAGGGCTACGAGCAGTACTTC. This gives the protein CATSRAGQGYEQYF.

The DNA of the CDR3 is TGTGCCAGCAGCCCCCCGGGCTGGAACCAGTACTTC. Protein sequence: CASSPPGWNQYF. This chain connects TRBV7-8 to TRBJ2-5; D is unclear. Germline V gene data show CDR1 as SGHVS and CDR2 as FQNEAQ. Trimming took 5 bases from V and 10 from J, leaving 14 bases between them. The CDR3 runs 12 residues. The full variable domain, its missing parts supplied by reference TRBV7-8 and TRBJ2-5, is GAGVSQSPRYKVAKRGQDVALRCDPISGHVSLFWYQQALGQGPEFLTYFQNEAQLDKSGLPSDRFFAERPEGSVSTLKIQRTQQEDSAVYLCASSPPGWNQYFGPGTRLLVL.

This clonotype was seen just once. This may come from a read error, since a much larger clone is one base off. V usage is TRBV29-1 and J usage is TRBJ2-6, with D possibly being TRBD2 (6 bases). Germline V lookup: CDR1 SQVTM, CDR2 ANQGSEA. CDR3 size: 10 residues. The V gene lost 7 bases and the J gene lost 11 bases, with 9 bases spanning the gap. The CDR3 sequence is CSGGDDVLTF. The CDR3 nucleotides are TGCAGCGGGGGGGACGACGTCCTGACTTTC.

The sample holds a few counts of this clonotype. The chain combines TRBV7-2 with TRBJ2-1; 9 positions match TRBD1. This CDR3 region has 18 residues. V gave up 1 base and J gave up 8 bases; unmatched junction bases: 15. Germline CDR1 and CDR2: SGHTA and FQGNSA. The CDR3, as DNA: TGTGCCAGCAGCTTAGAATCTCGGGCGACAGGGGGTATCGATGAGCAGTTCTTC. It translates to CASSLESRATGGIDEQFF.

The gene calls are TRBV7-9 and TRBJ2-3; D is perhaps TRBD1 (6 bases). V dropped 4 bases and J dropped 2 bases, with 16 bases sitting between them. This CDR3 is built from 16 residues. Per germline, CDR1 SEHNR and CDR2 FQNEAQ (reference sequence). CDR3: CASSSPRGHNTDTQYF. As DNA, the CDR3 is TGTGCCAGCAGCTCCCCAAGGGGACATAACACAGATACGCAGTATTTT.

About this clonotype: This sequence is one base from a far larger clone and is likely a read error. The CDR3 is CTSSLRGSTDTQYF. The CDR3 DNA is TGTACCAGCAGTTTAAGGGGGAGCACAGATACGCAGTATTTT. The chain employs TRBV12-3 or TRBV12-4 and TRBJ2-3, with D perhaps matching TRBD1 (6 bases). This CDR3 contains 14 residues.

This chain links TRBV10-3 with TRBJ2-7, with TRBD1 identical over 7 bases. The CDR3 sequence is 12 residues long. V shed 11 bases and J 3 bases; nucleotides not matched to a gene: 7. Germline V gene data show CDR1 as ENHRY and CDR2 as SYGVKD. The CDR3: CASIPGGYEQYF. The CDR3 DNA reads as TGTGCCTCAATTCCAGGGGGCTACGAGCAGTACTTC.

The chain links TRBV24-1 to TRBJ1-2, with a possible D match to TRBD1 (6 bases). The ends were cut back, 4 bases at V and 6 bases at J, with 20 bases in the middle. Germline V gene data show CDR1 as KGHDR and CDR2 as SFDVKD. The length of the CDR3 is 16 residues. CDR3 coding DNA: TGTGCCACCAGTGACTCCCGGACAGCCGGAGGACATGGCTACACCTTC. Residues: CATSDSRTAGGHGYTF.

This rearrangement joins TRBV20-1 to TRBJ1-1; 11 bases match TRBD1. V shed 6 bases, J shed 1 base, and the junction held 7 bases outside the gene matches. The CDR3 length is 15 residues. Germline V CDR1 and CDR2: DFQATT, SNEGSKA (reference sequence). Here the CDR3 DNA reads TGCAGTGCCCCGGACAGGGGGCCGGGGAACACTGAAGCTTTCTTT. Encoded protein: CSAPDRGPGNTEAFF.

This sequence joins TRBV11-2 and TRBJ2-5, with D tentatively TRBD1 or TRBD2 (6 bases each). The CDR3 is 16 residues long. CDR1 and CDR2 (germline): SGHAT, FQNNGV. Trimming left V 5 bases short and J 2 bases short, with 18 bases between. The CDR3 is CASSRGGGGRQETQYF. The CDR3 nucleotides read TGTGCCAGCAGCCGCGGAGGAGGGGGACGACAAGAGACCCAGTACTTC. The full variable domain, its missing parts supplied by reference TRBV11-2 and TRBJ2-5, is EAGVAQSPRYKIIEKRQSVAFWCNPISGHATLYWYQQILGQGPKLLIQFQNNGVVDDSQLPKDRFSAERLKGVDSTLKIQPAKLEDSAVYLCASSRGGGGRQETQYFGPGTRLLVL.

This clonotype turned up a few times. This rearrangement joins TRBV28 to TRBJ2-3; TRBD2 matches 9 bases. The CDR3 consists of 19 residues. V was pared by 4 bases and J by 1 base, with 15 bases of the junction left unmatched. Germline loops: CDR1 MDHEN, CDR2 SYDVKM. As DNA, the CDR3 is TGTGCCAGCAGTTCTCCTCCGTTGACTAGCGGAACCCGCACAGATACGCAGTATTTT. This sequence encodes CASSSPPLTSGTRTDTQYF.

This clonotype turned up a few times. The chain carries TRBV7-9 and TRBJ2-3; possible D gene TRBD2, 5 bases. The CDR3 has 13 amino acids. Germline lookup yields CDR1 SEHNR and CDR2 FQNEAQ (reference sequence). V lost 8 bases, J lost 1 base, and 10 bases lay in between. The DNA for the CDR3 is TGTGCCAGCCGTGACTACCGCACAGATACGCAGTATTTT. This gives the protein CASRDYRTDTQYF.

This clonotype was seen more than once but under ten times. The V and J genes are TRBV7-2 and TRBJ2-3; TRBD2 aligns across 7 bases. The germline V gene has CDR1 SGHTA and CDR2 FQGNSA. The CDR3 is 17 amino acids. Germline trimming cut 5 bases from V and 3 bases from J; bases unmatched to any gene: 14. The chain's CDR3 is CASSPRGGAGNTDTQYF. The DNA of the CDR3 is TGTGCCAGCAGCCCAAGGGGAGGGGCGGGGAATACAGATACGCAGTATTTT.

The genes are TRBV2 and TRBJ2-3; TRBD2 aligns across 8 bases. V shed 11 bases, J shed 4 bases, and the junction held 5 bases outside the gene matches. The CDR3 loop spans 12 amino acids. Germline lookup yields CDR1 SNHLY and CDR2 FYNNEI. The CDR3 protein is CAGRGGADTQYF. CDR3 DNA sequence: TGTGCCGGCCGGGGGGGAGCAGATACGCAGTATTTT.

This clonotype showed up just once. The chain combines TRBV6-4 with TRBJ1-2, with D unclear. Germline loops: CDR1 MRHNA, CDR2 SNTAGT. The CDR3 consists of 12 residues. Trimming stripped 11 bases from V and 8 bases from J, with 18 bases between. DNA of the CDR3: TGTGCCCGTCCCGCCGACCCTAAGGGCTACACCTTC. It encodes CARPADPKGYTF.

The chain links TRBV5-1 to TRBJ1-4; D possibly corresponds to TRBD1 (6 bases). CDR1 and CDR2 (germline): SGHRS, YFSETQ. The CDR3 is 14 amino acids. V lost 4 bases, J lost 7 bases, and 14 bases lay in between. In DNA form, the CDR3 reads TGCGCCAGCAGCCCTGCAGGGGTAGTTGAAAAACTGTTTTTT. It encodes CASSPAGVVEKLFF.